Shown below are 28 T cell receptor beta chains from a single sample sequenced in a study of T cells in Graves' hyperthyroidism and ophthalmopathy (dated by TCRdb to about 2019). The protocol used for the library was multiplex PCR. The instrument given in TCRdb is Illumina HiSeq 2000. Amplification of TCR beta CDR3 regions was carried out from RNA transcripts. A first-round RT-PCR of the TCR CDR3 used the HTBI primer set with the Qiagen OneStep RT-PCR kit. TCRdb reprocessing: public reads trimmed at Q25 with fastp, clones called with MiXCR, in-frame beta chains kept. Rows with one shared CDR3 protein collapse into an entry with the most common genes and DNA. This sample is represented by roughly 660,000 distinct CDR3 sequences; around 16% of them were singletons. The ten most abundant clones make up about a sixth of the sample. Input material: blood. These receptors originate from a man in his forties or fifties with Graves' hyperthyroidism.

This clonotype was observed at least ten times. The CDR3 loop is CASSESAGITDTQYF. The CDR3 coding sequence is TGTGCCAGCAGTGAATCGGCAGGGATCACAGATACGCAGTATTTT. This chain links TRBV25-1 with TRBJ2-3; weak D call: TRBD1 (5 bases). Germline-derived CDR1 and CDR2 are MGHDK and SYGVNS. Trimming took 1 base from V and 2 from J, leaving 10 bases between them. This CDR3 contains 15 residues.

The chain carries TRBV6-2 or TRBV6-3 and TRBJ1-1; 11 bases agree with TRBD1. In germline, CDR1 is MNHEY, CDR2 SVGEGT. The J segment lost 3 bases and the V segment lost 6 bases, leaving 6 bases of the junction unmatched. The CDR3 sequence is 15 residues long. The CDR3 reads CASRRTGGADTEAFF. CDR3 DNA sequence: TGTGCCAGCAGGAGGACAGGGGGCGCGGACACTGAAGCTTTCTTT.

This clonotype was recorded many times. The CDR3 DNA reads as TGTGCCAGCAGCGCAGGGGGAACTGAAGCTTTCTTT. Protein sequence: CASSAGGTEAFF. The chain joins TRBV9 to TRBJ1-1, with 7 bases that match TRBD1. Trimming at V came to 3 bases and at J to 5 bases, leaving 1 base not matched to a gene. The CDR3 length is 12 residues. Germline V CDR1 and CDR2: SGDLS, YYNGEE.

This chain uses TRBV4-1 with TRBJ1-5; TRBD1 is a possible D gene (6 bases). Germline assignment: CDR1 MGHRA and CDR2 YSYEKL. The length of the CDR3 is 17 residues. The V gene lost 1 base and the J gene lost 0 bases, with 13 bases spanning the gap. The CDR3 reads CASSQGLRGGSNQPQHF. The CDR3 nucleotides are TGCGCCAGCAGCCAAGGTTTAAGGGGGGGTAGCAATCAGCCCCAGCATTTT.

Only one count was recorded for this clonotype. The chain joins TRBV11-2 to TRBJ2-1; 11 bases are a match to TRBD2. This CDR3 spans 17 amino acids. The V gene end was trimmed by 5 bases and the J gene end by 7 bases; junction bases not matched to a gene: 13. Germline V gives CDR1 SGHAT, CDR2 FQNNGV. For the CDR3, the DNA is TGTGCCAGCAGCCCCCTTAGCGGGAGGGCCGTTAAGAATGAGCAGTTCTTC. It codes for CASSPLSGRAVKNEQFF. The entire variable domain, with the rest obtained from reference TRBV11-2 and TRBJ2-1, is as follows: EAGVAQSPRYKIIEKRQSVAFWCNPISGHATLYWYQQILGQGPKLLIQFQNNGVVDDSQLPKDRFSAERLKGVDSTLKIQPAKLEDSAVYLCASSPLSGRAVKNEQFFGPGTRLTVL.

V gene TRBV18 combines with J gene TRBJ2-2, with 9 bases fitting TRBD1. Germline V gene sequence: CDR1 KGHSH, CDR2 LQKENI. Germline trimming cut 3 bases from V and 5 bases from J; bases unmatched to any gene: 7. CDR3 size: 16 residues. The CDR3 nucleotides read TGTGCCAGCTCACCCCAGACAGGGGGTAGTACCGGGGAGCTGTTTTTT. Its protein is CASSPQTGGSTGELFF. The entire variable domain, with the rest obtained from reference TRBV18 and TRBJ2-2, is as follows: NAGVMQNPRHLVRRRGQEARLRCSPMKGHSHVYWYRQLPEEGLKFMVYLQKENIIDESGMPKERFSAEFPKEGPSILRIQQVVRGDSAAYFCASSPQTGGSTGELFFGEGSRLTVL.

In this sample, this clonotype turned up a few times. V and J are TRBV27 and TRBJ2-2, with D perhaps TRBD1 or TRBD2 (6 bases each). CDR3 size: 15 residues. Germline V gives CDR1 MNHEY, CDR2 SMNVEV (reference sequence). Between the trimmed V and J ends, which lost 6 bases and 4 bases, there was a span of 15 bases. The CDR3 nucleotides are TGTGCCAGCAGACCCGTCGGGGGCCCCACCGGGGAGCTGTTTTTT. As protein: CASRPVGGPTGELFF.

This clonotype has ten or more counts. The J gene is TRBJ2-5, the V gene TRBV28, with 7 bases identical to TRBD1. With 4 bases clipped from V and 5 bases from J, the junction kept 22 bases outside the gene matches. This CDR3 region has 19 residues. Germline V CDR1 and CDR2: MDHEN, SYDVKM. CDR3 nucleotides: TGTGCCAGCAGTTCCTTCCGACAGGGCTTAATGTTTGATTATGAGACCCAGTACTTC. Protein: CASSSFRQGLMFDYETQYF.

A few counts support this clonotype. V gene TRBV15 combines with J gene TRBJ2-7; tentatively, D is TRBD1 or TRBD2 (6 bases each). Germline V gene data show CDR1 as LNHNV and CDR2 as YYDKDF (reference sequence). V shed 3 bases and J shed 3 bases, with 27 bases lying between them. This CDR3 is built from 19 residues. This chain's CDR3 is CATSSLLLSGARDRYEQYF. The CDR3 region has the DNA TGTGCCACCAGCAGCCTACTTCTCTCGGGGGCACGGGACCGCTACGAGCAGTACTTC.

This clonotype has just a few counts. This CDR3 is CASSLLGLTTYEQYF. CDR3 coding DNA: TGTGCCAGCTCCTTACTCGGACTGACAACCTACGAGCAGTACTTC. The V gene is TRBV6-1, the J gene TRBJ2-7, with a weak D call TRBD2 (5 bases). Germline V lookup: CDR1 MNHNS, CDR2 SASEGT. The length of the CDR3 is 15 residues. Trimming cost V 8 bases and J 2 bases, with 19 bases left between them.

This clonotype was observed a handful of times. The chain links TRBV5-1 to TRBJ2-2; unclear D gene. Germline loops: CDR1 SGHRS, CDR2 YFSETQ. This CDR3 is 14 amino acids long. V shed 3 bases and J shed 1 base, with 7 bases lying between them. CDR3 amino acids: CASSSPENTGELFF. CDR3 DNA: TGCGCCAGCAGCTCACCCGAGAACACCGGGGAGCTGTTTTTT.

This clonotype was seen many times. One end of the junction is discordant with germline, which a read error may explain. This chain connects TRBV2 to TRBJ1-5; no reliable D call. CDR3 size: 16 residues. Germline V gives CDR1 SNHLY, CDR2 FYNNEI. The DNA for the CDR3 is TGTGCCAGCAGTGAAGCCCCAGCCAGTAGCGATCAGCCCCAGCATTTT. Residues: CASSEAPASSDQPQHF.

This clonotype was recorded at least ten times. The rearrangement uses TRBV6-4 and TRBJ1-1; D uncertain. This CDR3 region has 14 residues. Looked up from germline, CDR1 is MRHNA and CDR2 is SNTAGT. V shed 4 bases and J shed 4 bases, with 13 bases lying between them. The CDR3 reads CASSVEGWITEAFF. CDR3 nucleotide sequence: TGTGCCAGCAGTGTTGAGGGTTGGATCACTGAAGCTTTCTTT.

The chain joins TRBV24-1 to TRBJ2-5; D not resolved. The germline CDR1 and CDR2 sequences are KGHDR and SFDVKD. The V end lost 0 bases, the J end lost 4 bases, and 8 bases lay between the germline ends. There are 14 residues in the CDR3. The CDR3 DNA is TGTGCCACCAGTGATTTGCGAGTTGGAGAGACCCAGTACTTC. Protein product: CATSDLRVGETQYF.

This clonotype was found a few times. This chain uses TRBV28 with TRBJ1-1, with D perhaps TRBD1 (5 bases). CDR3 length equals 14 residues. Germline CDR1 is MDHEN and CDR2 is SYDVKM. Trimming cost V 6 bases and J 4 bases, with 15 bases left between them. The CDR3 DNA follows: TGTGCCAGCAGCGTTGGCAGGGCGGGCACTGAAGCTTTCTTT. Its translation: CASSVGRAGTEAFF.

The rearrangement links TRBV19 to TRBJ2-7; maybe TRBD2 (5 bases). The ends were cut back, 2 bases at V and 7 bases at J, with 18 bases in the middle. The CDR3 extends over 15 amino acids. Germline V gene sequence: CDR1 LNHDA, CDR2 SQIVND (reference sequence). The CDR3 coding sequence is TGTGCCAGTAGTATATCCGGCCCCCACCGAGGGGAGCAGTACTTC. This sequence encodes CASSISGPHRGEQYF.

The chain employs TRBV20-1 and TRBJ2-1; D uncertain. CDR1 DFQATT and CDR2 SNEGSKA come from the germline V gene (reference sequence). CDR3 length: 15 amino acids. V gave up 0 bases and J gave up 0 bases, with 9 bases separating them. For the CDR3, the DNA is TGCAGTGCTAGAGAAGGCGGCACCTCCTACAATGAGCAGTTCTTC. As protein: CSAREGGTSYNEQFF.

This clonotype was picked up a small number of times. The chain uses TRBV10-2 and TRBJ2-3; D is unresolved. Per the germline V gene, CDR1 is WSHSY and CDR2 is SAAADI. This CDR3 spans 15 amino acids. Trimming left V 0 bases short and J 3 bases short, with 10 bases between. CDR3 protein: CASSESVKGTDTQYF. In nucleotides, the CDR3 is TGCGCCAGCAGTGAGTCGGTAAAGGGTACAGATACGCAGTATTTT.

Concerning this clonotype: This may stem from a read error, because a much larger clone lies one nucleotide away. The chain carries TRBV18 and TRBJ2-5; D is ambiguous. CDR3 length: 12 residues. Germline loops: CDR1 KGHSH, CDR2 LQKENI. V lost 4 bases and J 4 bases, leaving 7 bases between the germline ends. CDR3 DNA: TGTGCCAGCTCACAACCTCGAGAGACCCAGTACTTC. This sequence encodes CASSQPRETQYF.

In its sample, this clonotype was seen many times. The genes are TRBV11-2 and TRBJ1-1, with 8 bases lining up with TRBD1. This CDR3 has 15 residues. Trimming removed 3 bases from V and 4 bases from J; junction bases left unmatched: 7. The germline gives CDR1 SGHAT, CDR2 FQNNGV. The CDR3: CASSFLPGTGTEAFF. For the CDR3, the DNA is TGTGCCAGCAGCTTCTTACCCGGGACAGGCACTGAAGCTTTCTTT.

This clonotype was counted ten times or more. The rearrangement joins TRBV28 to TRBJ1-4, with D unresolved. The germline CDR1 and CDR2 sequences are MDHEN and SYDVKM. The V gene lost 5 bases and the J gene lost 7 bases, with 14 bases spanning the gap. The CDR3 length is 14 residues. CDR3 sequence (DNA): TGTGCCAGCAGTAATGTGCAGGACTCTGAAAAACTGTTTTTT. The encoded protein is CASSNVQDSEKLFF.

This clonotype was seen many times. V is TRBV2 and J is TRBJ2-3; 10 positions match TRBD2. This CDR3 contains 15 residues. J gave up 4 bases and V 6 bases, and 7 bases lay outside the gene matches. Germline values: CDR1 SNHLY, CDR2 FYNNEI. CDR3 region: CASSALAGGPDTQYF. The CDR3 region has the DNA TGTGCCAGCAGCGCGTTAGCGGGAGGACCAGATACGCAGTATTTT.

Notes on this clonotype: A read error may explain this, as a much larger clone is one base away. Given the absence of the conserved phenylalanine or tryptophan at the CDR3 end, a read error is likely. The chain combines TRBV6-9 with TRBJ1-6; possible D gene TRBD1, 5 bases. This CDR3 has 12 amino acids. Germline V gene data show CDR1 as MNHGY and CDR2 as SVAAGI. The CDR3 coding sequence is TGTGCCACCAGTTATGGGGGGGCACCCCTCCACTCT. Protein: CATSYGGAPLHS.

The chain combines TRBV6-1 with TRBJ2-7; D not certain. The length of the CDR3 is 15 residues. The V gene's germline CDR1 is MNHNS and CDR2 SASEGT. Trimming cost V 8 bases and J 2 bases, with 19 bases left between them. The CDR3 DNA is TGTGCCAGCCGATCAATGTTTCGGCGCACCTACGAGCAGTACTTC. Its translation: CASRSMFRRTYEQYF.

The CDR3 protein is CAISDGARDEQFF. The CDR3 DNA reads TGTGCCATCAGTGATGGGGCCAGGGATGAGCAGTTCTTC. The gene calls are TRBV10-3 and TRBJ2-1, with D possibly TRBD1 on 5 matching bases. In germline, CDR1 is ENHRY, CDR2 SYGVKD. The germline V and J ends were trimmed by 3 bases and 8 bases, with 11 bases remaining between them. This CDR3 has 13 amino acids.

This clonotype was counted many times. The V call is TRBV27, the J call TRBJ2-7; TRBD2 agrees at 10 bases. The CDR3 is 15 residues long. V shed 3 bases and J 9 bases; nucleotides not matched to a gene: 11. CDR1 is MNHEY, CDR2 SMNVEV, per germline (reference sequence). CDR3 region: CASSFQAGGPSAQYF. The CDR3 DNA reads as TGTGCCAGCAGTTTCCAAGCGGGAGGGCCTAGTGCGCAGTACTTC.

This clonotype was counted only a few times. The chain links TRBV15 to TRBJ1-4, with D possibly being TRBD1 (6 bases). The CDR3 has 13 residues. The ends were cut back, 6 bases at V and 8 bases at J, with 13 bases in the middle. Germline V gene data show CDR1 as LNHNV and CDR2 as YYDKDF (reference sequence). Here the CDR3 DNA reads TGTGCCACCAGTAACAGGGTTTCCGAAAAACTGTTTTTT. It encodes CATSNRVSEKLFF.

This clonotype was found many times. CDR3 bases: TGTGCCAGCAGCTTACAGCCCGGGGAAGCTTTCTTT. This gives the protein CASSLQPGEAFF. The chain recombines TRBV7-8 with TRBJ1-1; D unclear. Deletions cut 2 bases from V and 8 bases from J, with 9 bases between. Germline V gene data show CDR1 as SGHVS and CDR2 as FQNEAQ. This CDR3 has 12 amino acids.